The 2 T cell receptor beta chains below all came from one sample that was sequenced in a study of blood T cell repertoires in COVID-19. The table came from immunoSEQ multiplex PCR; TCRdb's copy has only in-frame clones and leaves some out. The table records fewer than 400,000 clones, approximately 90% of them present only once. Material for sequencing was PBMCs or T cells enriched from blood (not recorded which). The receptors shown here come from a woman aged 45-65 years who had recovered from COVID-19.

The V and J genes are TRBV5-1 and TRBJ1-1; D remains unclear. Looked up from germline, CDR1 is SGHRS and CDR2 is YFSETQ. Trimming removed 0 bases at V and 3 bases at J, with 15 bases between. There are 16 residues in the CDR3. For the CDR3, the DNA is TGCGCCAGCAGCTTGGAACGGCGGAGTGGGTACACTGAAGCTTTCTTT. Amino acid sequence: CASSLERRSGYTEAFF.

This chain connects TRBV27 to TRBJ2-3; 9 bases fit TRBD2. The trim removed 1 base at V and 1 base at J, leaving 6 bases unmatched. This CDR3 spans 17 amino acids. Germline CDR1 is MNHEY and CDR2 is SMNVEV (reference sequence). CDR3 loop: CASSLLWRGGGTDTQYF. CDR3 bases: TGTGCCAGCAGTTTATTATGGCGGGGGGGAGGCACAGATACGCAGTATTTT.